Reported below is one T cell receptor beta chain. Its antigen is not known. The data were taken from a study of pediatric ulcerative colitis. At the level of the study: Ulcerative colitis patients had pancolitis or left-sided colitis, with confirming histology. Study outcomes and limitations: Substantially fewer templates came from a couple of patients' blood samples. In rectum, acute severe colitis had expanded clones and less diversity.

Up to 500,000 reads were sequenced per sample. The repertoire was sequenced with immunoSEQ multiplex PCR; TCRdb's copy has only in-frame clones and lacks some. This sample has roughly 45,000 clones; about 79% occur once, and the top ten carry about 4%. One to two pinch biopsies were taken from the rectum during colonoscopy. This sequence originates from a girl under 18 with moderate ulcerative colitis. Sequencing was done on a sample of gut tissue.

The CDR3 protein is CASSLSGRVGTEAFF. The CDR3 nucleotides read TGTGCCAGCAGCTTATCCGGGCGGGTAGGCACTGAAGCTTTCTTT. V usage is TRBV7-8 and J usage is TRBJ1-1; D uncertain. V lost 2 bases and J lost 4, with 14 bases in between. CDR1 and CDR2 from the germline V gene are SGHVS and FQNEAQ. This CDR3 has 15 residues.